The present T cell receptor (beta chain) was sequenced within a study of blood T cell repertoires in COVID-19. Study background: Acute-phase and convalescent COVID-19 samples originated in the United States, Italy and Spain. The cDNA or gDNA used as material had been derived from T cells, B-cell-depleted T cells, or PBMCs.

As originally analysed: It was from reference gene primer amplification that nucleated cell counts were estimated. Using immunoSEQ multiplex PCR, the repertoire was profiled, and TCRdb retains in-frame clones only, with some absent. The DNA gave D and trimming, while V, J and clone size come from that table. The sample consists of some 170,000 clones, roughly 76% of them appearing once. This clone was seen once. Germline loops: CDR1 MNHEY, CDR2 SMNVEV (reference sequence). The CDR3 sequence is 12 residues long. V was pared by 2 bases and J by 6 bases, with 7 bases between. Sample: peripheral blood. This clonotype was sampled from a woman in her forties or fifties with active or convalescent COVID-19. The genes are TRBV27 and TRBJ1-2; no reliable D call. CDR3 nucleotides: TGTGCCAGCAGTTTAATTGCGGATGGCTACACCTTC. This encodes CASSLIADGYTF.